These 16 T cell receptor beta chains originate from one sample sequenced in a study of CD8 T cells in Susac syndrome. The RNA input was roughly 0.45 to 1 ug, and it was reverse transcribed with random hexamers. TCRdb reprocessed the immunoSEQ multiplex PCR reads via MiXCR and lists one record per CDR3 protein. The profile shows 100,000 to 150,000 distinct CDR3 sequences, 90% to 95% of them singletons. Sequences were obtained from CD4+ T cells from PBMCs. These receptors were taken from a human donor in good health.

The chain is built from TRBV2 and TRBJ2-7, with 7 bases matching TRBD1. Germline values: CDR1 SNHLY, CDR2 FYNNEI. V was pared by 4 bases and J by 0 bases, with 6 bases of the junction left unmatched. This CDR3 is 15 amino acids long. The CDR3 loop is CASSGAGGNSYEQYF. The CDR3 region has the DNA TGTGCCAGCAGTGGTGCAGGGGGAAACTCCTACGAGCAGTACTTC.

The chain recombines TRBV19 with TRBJ2-1; no firm D call. Germline V gives CDR1 LNHDA, CDR2 SQIVND (reference sequence). V was trimmed by 6 bases and J by 9 bases, leaving 9 bases between them. The CDR3 loop spans 11 amino acids. In DNA form, the CDR3 reads TGTGCCAGTAGATCAGATTTTGAGCAGTTCTTC. It translates to CASRSDFEQFF.

The J gene is TRBJ2-2, the V gene TRBV3-1; 7 bases match TRBD1. Germline trimming cut 1 base from V and 6 bases from J; bases unmatched to any gene: 8. The CDR3 runs to 16 residues. Germline V gene lookup returns CDR1 LGHDT and CDR2 YNNKEL (reference sequence). The CDR3, as DNA: TGTGCCAGCAGCCAAGCCCCACAGGGGAAGGCCGGGGAGCTGTTTTTT. This encodes CASSQAPQGKAGELFF.

This chain connects TRBV6-2 or TRBV6-3 to TRBJ2-6; D is ambiguous. CDR1 is MNHEY, CDR2 SVGEGT, per germline. The V gene lost 6 bases and the J gene lost 1 base, with 10 bases spanning the gap. The CDR3 runs 15 residues. CDR3 sequence: CASSHISSGANVLTF. The DNA of the CDR3 is TGTGCCAGCAGCCATATAAGTTCTGGGGCCAACGTCCTGACTTTC.

This chain links TRBV12-3 or TRBV12-4 with TRBJ2-5; D ambiguous. The CDR3 runs to 14 residues. The germline V and J ends were trimmed by 3 bases and 5 bases, with 13 bases remaining between them. CDR3 in DNA: TGTGCCAGCAGTTTTCCCGCCGTGGAGGAGACCCAGTACTTC. This gives the protein CASSFPAVEETQYF.

V usage is TRBV12-3 or TRBV12-4 and J usage is TRBJ1-5; D is uncertain. The CDR3 spans 14 residues. V lost 6 bases to trimming and J lost 2 bases, with 11 bases between them. The CDR3 spells CASSYGPGNQPQHF. The CDR3 nucleotides are TGTGCCAGCAGCTACGGCCCGGGCAATCAGCCCCAGCATTTT.

V and J are TRBV19 and TRBJ2-1; D unclear. Germline V gene sequence: CDR1 LNHDA, CDR2 SQIVND (reference sequence). V lost 0 bases, J lost 9 bases, and 12 bases lay in between. This CDR3 has 14 amino acids. The chain's CDR3 is CASSIDRTIGEQFF. The CDR3 coding sequence is TGTGCCAGTAGTATAGATCGGACGATAGGTGAGCAGTTCTTC.

This sequence joins TRBV30 and TRBJ2-5; D might be TRBD1 (5 bases). CDR1 and CDR2 (germline): GTSNPN, SVGIG (reference sequence). V shed 1 base and J shed 0 bases, with 6 bases lying between them. The CDR3 consists of 13 residues. The CDR3 protein is CAWSADNQETQYF. In DNA, the CDR3 is TGTGCCTGGAGTGCGGACAACCAAGAGACCCAGTACTTC.

The rearrangement joins TRBV29-1 to TRBJ1-2; the match to TRBD1 covers 8 bases. J lost 4 bases, V lost 5 bases, and 3 bases had no gene match. This CDR3 has 12 residues. Germline V gene data show CDR1 as SQVTM and CDR2 as ANQGSEA. The CDR3 protein is CSVRDRGYGYTF. In DNA form, the CDR3 reads TGCAGCGTTCGCGACAGGGGCTATGGCTACACCTTC.

The chain combines TRBV7-9 with TRBJ1-4; D gene ambiguous. This CDR3 contains 11 residues. Germline V gives CDR1 SEHNR, CDR2 FQNEAQ (reference sequence). The chain's CDR3 is CSTGTNEKLFF. CDR3 sequence (DNA): TGTTCCACCGGAACTAATGAAAAACTGTTTTTT.

The CDR3 here is CASSLGQNTDTQYF. The CDR3 bases are TGCGCCAGCAGCTTGGGACAGAACACAGATACGCAGTATTTT. The chain joins TRBV5-1 to TRBJ2-3, with D possibly matching TRBD1 (5 bases). The germline V gene has CDR1 SGHRS and CDR2 YFSETQ. Trimming left V 0 bases short and J 2 bases short, with 7 bases between. The CDR3 runs 14 residues.

This chain uses TRBV5-1 with TRBJ2-2, with 8 bases lining up with TRBD1. V gave up 4 bases and J gave up 5 bases; unmatched junction bases: 4. The CDR3 extends over 14 amino acids. Germline lookup yields CDR1 SGHRS and CDR2 YFSETQ. The CDR3 nucleotides read TGCGCCAGCAGCCCAGGGGGCGCGACCGGGGAGCTGTTTTTT. Its translation is CASSPGGATGELFF.

About this clonotype itself: Sequence at one end of the junction differs from germline and may be a read error. The V call is TRBV6-1, the J call TRBJ1-1; 7 bases agree with TRBD1. The CDR3 loop spans 14 amino acids. In germline, CDR1 is MNHNS, CDR2 SASEGT. CDR3 coding DNA: TGTGCCAGCAGCGAAGAATTCGACAGGGCCCAAGCTTTCTTT. Translating it yields CASSEEFDRAQAFF.

V gene TRBV6-1 combines with J gene TRBJ1-1, with D uncertain. Germline V gives CDR1 MNHNS, CDR2 SASEGT. V lost 1 base and J lost 2, with 11 bases in between. This CDR3 has 15 amino acids. The CDR3 coding sequence is TGTGCCAGCAGTGAAGATGGCAGAGCAAACACTGAAGCTTTCTTT. It is translated as CASSEDGRANTEAFF.

The CDR3 DNA reads TGTGCCAGCAGTCCCGGGCCCGCAGGCCAGACCCAGTACTTC. This translates into CASSPGPAGQTQYF. This chain joins TRBV12-3 or TRBV12-4 and TRBJ2-5; no clear D. Trimming left V 5 bases short and J 6 bases short, with 16 bases between. The CDR3 totals 14 residues.

This rearrangement joins TRBV6-2 or TRBV6-3 to TRBJ1-5; D perhaps matches TRBD1 (5 bases). Trimming shortened V by 4 bases and J by 7 bases, and 17 bases separated the two germline ends. Per germline, CDR1 MNHEY and CDR2 SVGEGT. The CDR3 contains 15 residues. The CDR3 bases are TGTGCCAGCAGTTCCAGCGAGGGGAGTCCGCAGCCCCAGCATTTT. Its protein product is CASSSSEGSPQPQHF.